The source of this T cell receptor beta chain is a study of response to subunit inactivated influenza vaccine. MiXCR, applied by TCRdb to the RT-PCR reads, yields one record per CDR3 protein. The sample yields 450,000 to 600,000 distinct CDR3 sequences, about 17% seen once. Germline CDR1 is SEHNR and CDR2 is FQNEAQ (reference sequence). CDR3 length: 14 amino acids. V gave up 1 base and J gave up 6 bases; unmatched junction bases: 5. This clonotype came up a few times. The source is a man in his fifties or sixties who received an inactivated influenza vaccine. The genes are TRBV7-9 and TRBJ2-7, with 8 bases aligning to TRBD2. The specimen comprised CD4+ T cells sorted from PBMCs, sampled around 25 months after vaccination. CDR3 DNA: TGTGCCAGCAGCTTAGAGGGGACTAGTCGCGAGCAGTACTTC. This sequence encodes CASSLEGTSREQYF. Full variable domain (missing parts from reference TRBV7-9 and TRBJ2-7): DTGVSQNPRHKITKRGQNVTFRCDPISEHNRLYWYRQTLGQGPEFLTYFQNEAQLEKSRLLSDRFSAERPKGSFSTLEIQRTEQGDSAMYLCASSLEGTSREQYFGPGTRLTVT.